The sequence of this T cell receptor beta chain was determined in a study of neurological immune-mediated disorders. Background on the study: Within the group of around 35 multiple sclerosis patients, approximately 31 were relapsing-remitting, while 3 were secondary progressive. Study results and caveats: Repertoires from 18 of 34 multiple sclerosis patients grouped phylogenetically into a related-CDR3 cluster, suggesting a possible signature.

This clonotype was seen more than once but under ten times. As yet, its antigen is unknown. Sequencing of 15-18 subjects in each run yielded over 160 million TCR-beta sequences. MiXCR, applied by TCRdb to the 5' RACE reads, yields one record per CDR3 protein. The table lists 45,000 to 70,000 distinct CDR3 sequences, approximately 4.4% of them singletons, with around 2.8% in the top ten. The germline V gene encodes CDR1 SEHNR and CDR2 FQNEAQ (reference sequence). V lost 3 bases and J 0 bases, leaving 7 bases between the germline ends. The CDR3 is made up of 14 amino acids. Specimen: PBMCs. This chain links TRBV7-9 with TRBJ2-3; D is unclear. The source of this sequence is a man aged 45-65 years with multiple sclerosis. CDR3 loop: CASSFFSSTDTQYF. In DNA form, the CDR3 reads TGTGCCAGCAGCTTCTTTTCTAGCACAGATACGCAGTATTTT.